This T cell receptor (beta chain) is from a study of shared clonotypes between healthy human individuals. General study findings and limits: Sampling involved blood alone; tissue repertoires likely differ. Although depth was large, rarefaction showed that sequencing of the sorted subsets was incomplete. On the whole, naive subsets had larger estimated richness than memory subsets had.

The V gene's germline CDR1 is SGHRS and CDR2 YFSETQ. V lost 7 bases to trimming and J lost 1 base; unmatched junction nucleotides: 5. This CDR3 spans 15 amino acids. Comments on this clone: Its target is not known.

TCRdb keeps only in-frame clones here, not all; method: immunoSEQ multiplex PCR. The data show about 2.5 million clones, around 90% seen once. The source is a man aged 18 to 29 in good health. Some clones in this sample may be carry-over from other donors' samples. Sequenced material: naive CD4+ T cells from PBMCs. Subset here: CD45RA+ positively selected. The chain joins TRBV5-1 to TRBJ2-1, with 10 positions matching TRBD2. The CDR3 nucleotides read TGCGCCAGCCGGGGGACTAGCGTGTCCTACAATGAGCAGTTCTTC. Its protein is CASRGTSVSYNEQFF.